These 12 T cell receptor beta chains were all obtained from the same sample, sequenced in a study of Graves' ophthalmopathy and Graves' hyperthyroidism. Amplification targeted the TCR beta CDR3 regions, with RNA transcripts as the source material. Second-round multiplex PCR came after a first-round RT-PCR that employed HTBI primers. A single record per CDR3 protein comes from TCRdb applying MiXCR to the multiplex PCR reads. The sample lists a few hundred thousand distinct CDR3 sequences, about 35% seen once, with roughly 4.5% in the top ten. Sequencing was carried out using peripheral blood or thyroid tissue (not recorded which). The origin of the receptors is an adult man with Graves' hyperthyroidism.

The table lists this clonotype with a few counts. V usage is TRBV12-3 or TRBV12-4 and J usage is TRBJ1-1; D unresolved. The CDR3 loop spans 13 amino acids. Between the trimmed V and J ends, which lost 1 base and 11 bases, there was a span of 14 bases. The CDR3 nucleotides are TGTGCCAGCAGTTTAGAGGGATCCGTCGTTGCTTTCTTT. Residues: CASSLEGSVVAFF.

The V and J genes are TRBV20-1 and TRBJ1-1; 8 positions match TRBD1. Germline-derived CDR1 and CDR2 are DFQATT and SNEGSKA (reference sequence). This CDR3 has 12 amino acids. The junction had 2 bases not matched to a gene; V was cut back by 3 bases and J by 5 bases. Written as DNA, the CDR3 is TGCAGTGCTAGTGGACAGGGAACTGAAGCTTTCTTT. It specifies CSASGQGTEAFF.

Points on this clonotype: This may stem from a read error, because a much larger clone lies one nucleotide away. The gene calls are TRBV11-2 and TRBJ2-5; D is perhaps TRBD2 (5 bases). Looked up from germline, CDR1 is SGHAT and CDR2 is FQNNGV. The CDR3 runs 15 residues. The CDR3 nucleotides read TGTGCCCGCAGCTTAGACGTCGACGGGGAAGAGACCCAGTACTTC. As protein: CARSLDVDGEETQYF.

This clonotype was counted many times. This chain links TRBV4-2 with TRBJ2-7, with D hard to call. Trimming cost V 3 bases and J 0 bases, with 3 bases left between them. This CDR3 is built from 12 residues. Germline V gene data show CDR1 as LGHNA and CDR2 as YNFKEQ. CDR3 sequence (DNA): TGTGCCAGCAGCCAGCCCTCCTACGAGCAGTACTTC. Translating gives CASSQPSYEQYF.

This clonotype was seen more than once but under ten times. The J gene is TRBJ2-7, the V gene TRBV28; D may be TRBD1 (5 bases). The CDR3 totals 12 residues. The ends were cut back, 10 bases at V and 5 bases at J, with 15 bases in the middle. CDR1 MDHEN and CDR2 SYDVKM come from the germline V gene. CDR3 DNA: TGTGCCACCGGAAGGGGTTCTAACGAGCAGTACTTC. This gives the protein CATGRGSNEQYF.

Comment on this clonotype: A clone one base away is much larger, so this may be a read error. The rearrangement joins TRBV24-1 to TRBJ2-7, with 8 nucleotides matching TRBD1. The CDR3 is 12 residues long. With V trimmed by 5 bases and J by 6 bases, 2 bases remained unmatched. CDR1 and CDR2 from the germline V gene are KGHDR and SFDVKD. Here the CDR3 DNA reads TGTGCCACCAGTGGAACAGGGGGCGAGCAGTACTTC. It yields the protein CATSGTGGEQYF.

The rearrangement uses TRBV11-1 and TRBJ1-1; weak D call: TRBD1 (6 bases). Trimming shortened V by 6 bases and J by 1 base, and 21 bases separated the two germline ends. In germline, CDR1 is SGHAT, CDR2 FQDESV (reference sequence). The CDR3 contains 17 residues. Written as DNA, the CDR3 is TGTGCCAGCAGTTTATTCCCCAAGGCGGGGGCGAACACTGAAGCTTTCTTT. Its translation is CASSLFPKAGANTEAFF.

In its sample, this clonotype was seen many times. The chain links TRBV29-1 to TRBJ2-7; D is uncertain. CDR1 is SQVTM, CDR2 ANQGSEA, per germline. Trimming took off 2 bases at V and 2 bases at J, with 4 bases between the two ends. The CDR3 totals 11 residues. Written as DNA, the CDR3 is TGCAGCGTTGAAATGGCCTACGAGCAGTACTTC. Translated: CSVEMAYEQYF.

This chain uses TRBV7-2 with TRBJ1-2; D is ambiguous. The germline V gene encodes CDR1 SGHTA and CDR2 FQGNSA. The CDR3 has 15 amino acids. V lost 3 bases, J lost 0 bases, and 11 bases lay in between. The CDR3 loop is CASSLVGETNYGYTF. In nucleotides, the CDR3 is TGTGCCAGCAGCTTGGTTGGGGAGACTAACTATGGCTACACCTTC.

Details on this clonotype: A much larger clone sits a single nucleotide away, making a read error possible. The V call is TRBV20-1, the J call TRBJ2-5; tentatively, D is TRBD1 or TRBD2 (5 bases each). This CDR3 is 14 amino acids long. Trimming removed 6 bases at V and 1 base at J, with 15 bases between. Per the germline V gene, CDR1 is DFQATT and CDR2 is SNEGSKA (reference sequence). The CDR3 sequence: CSAEVGAGQETQYF. The CDR3 DNA follows: TGCAGTGCCGAAGTCGGGGCAGGCCAAGAGACCCAGTACTTC.

As for this clonotype: A much larger clone differs by one base, so this may be a read error. This sequence joins TRBV6-5 and TRBJ1-1; 8 bases align to TRBD1. CDR3 length equals 14 residues. CDR1 is MNHEY, CDR2 SVGAGI, per germline. V lost 0 bases and J lost 6; bases outside the gene matches: 3. The DNA for the CDR3 is TGTGCCAGCAGTTACTCGACAGGGGACGCTGAAGCTTTCTTT. This translates into CASSYSTGDAEAFF.

The V call is TRBV6-5, the J call TRBJ1-6, with D tentatively TRBD1 (5 bases). The CDR3 sequence is 15 residues long. From germline, CDR1 is MNHEY and CDR2 SVGAGI. Trimming cost V 5 bases and J 6 bases, with 14 bases left between them. The CDR3 here is CASSEIDQGNSPLHF. CDR3 nucleotides: TGTGCCAGCAGTGAAATCGATCAGGGTAATTCACCCCTCCACTTT.